Below are 27 T cell receptor beta chains sequenced from a single sample in a study of regulatory T cells in long-lasting Graves disease. Time point noted: persistent/refractory GD, antithyroid drugs over 5 years with positive TRAb. Isolated PBMC RNA provided the starting material for the TCR library. Building of the TCR beta libraries involved iRepertoire HTBI primers and Arm-PCR of CDR3 regions. Via MiXCR, TCRdb re-called the multiplex PCR reads, giving one row per CDR3 protein. The table shows 650,000 to 700,000 distinct CDR3 sequences, with about 30% occurring only once. Source: peripheral blood mononuclear cells (PBMCs), taken when the disease was refractory, from a patient treated with antithyroid drugs. The receptors shown here come from a female donor with Graves disease.

This clonotype was seen only once. This chain uses TRBV5-1 with TRBJ2-7; weak D call: TRBD2 (5 bases). Germline V gives CDR1 SGHRS, CDR2 YFSETQ. This CDR3 spans 15 amino acids. V was shortened by 0 bases and J by 0 bases, with 10 bases between the two germline ends. The CDR3, as DNA: TGCGCCAGCAGCTTGGCAGAGGACTTCTCCTACGAGCAGTACTTC. It specifies CASSLAEDFSYEQYF. Together with reference TRBV5-1 and TRBJ2-7, the CDR3 gives the full variable domain: KAGVTQTPRYLIKTRGQQVTLSCSPISGHRSVSWYQQTPGQGLQFLFEYFSETQRNKGNFPGRFSGRQFSNSRSEMNVSTLELGDSALYLCASSLAEDFSYEQYFGPGTRLTVT.

In its sample, this clonotype was seen a few times. The V gene is TRBV7-3, the J gene TRBJ1-1; the D is unclear. Trimming removed 5 bases from V and 4 bases from J, with 11 bases in between. Germline-derived CDR1 and CDR2 are SGHTA and FQGTGA. The CDR3 is made up of 13 amino acids. Here the CDR3 DNA reads TGTGCCAGCAGCGAGATGTTGGGCACTGAAGCTTTCTTT. This codes for CASSEMLGTEAFF.

The chain has TRBV6-4 and TRBJ1-2, with D uncertain. Germline loops: CDR1 MRHNA, CDR2 SNTAGT. This CDR3 has 15 amino acids. The germline V and J ends were trimmed by 6 bases and 5 bases, with 19 bases remaining between them. CDR3 loop: CASSTPGSTSYGYTF. The DNA for the CDR3 is TGTGCCAGCAGCACCCCGGGCAGCACCTCTTATGGCTACACCTTC.

This clonotype was seen repeatedly, ten times or more. The V call is TRBV12-3 or TRBV12-4, the J call TRBJ1-2; D may be TRBD1 (6 bases). V was pared by 5 bases and J by 5 bases, with 15 bases between. The CDR3 extends over 14 amino acids. CDR3 loop: CASSPVGGGYGYTF. In DNA form, the CDR3 reads TGTGCCAGCAGTCCGGTAGGGGGGGGATATGGCTACACCTTC.

V usage is TRBV10-1 and J usage is TRBJ1-4, with 9 bases identical to TRBD1. J lost 4 bases, V lost 8 bases, and 8 bases had no gene match. Germline V gene data show CDR1 as WNHNN and CDR2 as SYGVQD (reference sequence). The CDR3 runs 15 residues. The CDR3 reads CASGPRDRVNEKLFF. The CDR3 DNA reads TGCGCCAGCGGGCCGCGGGACAGGGTTAATGAAAAACTGTTTTTT.

This clonotype occurred many times. The gene calls are TRBV20-1 and TRBJ2-3, with 9 bases aligning to TRBD2. The germline CDR1 and CDR2 sequences are DFQATT and SNEGSKA (reference sequence). The CDR3 contains 13 residues. Trimming at V came to 6 bases and at J to 6 bases, leaving 7 bases not matched to a gene. CDR3 sequence: CSAPREGRDTQYF. CDR3 nucleotide sequence: TGCAGTGCACCGCGGGAGGGCCGCGATACGCAGTATTTT.

CDR3 sequence reads: CASRPRPGANTEAFF. Written as DNA, the CDR3 is TGTGCCAGCAGACCTAGGCCGGGAGCGAACACTGAAGCTTTCTTT. The chain carries TRBV11-2 and TRBJ1-1; D call uncertain. Trimming removed 6 bases from V and 1 base from J, with 15 bases in between. The CDR3 loop spans 15 amino acids. CDR1 and CDR2 from the germline V gene are SGHAT and FQNNGV.

This clonotype was picked up a small number of times. CDR3 nucleotides: TGTGCCAGCAGTTACTACAAGAGCTCTGGAAACACCATATATTTT. Its translation: CASSYYKSSGNTIYF. The chain carries TRBV28 and TRBJ1-3; D remains unclear. The CDR3 loop spans 15 amino acids. The V gene's germline CDR1 is MDHEN and CDR2 SYDVKM. The V end lost 4 bases, the J end lost 0 bases, and 10 bases lay between the germline ends.

This clonotype appeared a few times. The J gene is TRBJ1-5, the V gene TRBV12-3 or TRBV12-4; unclear D gene. The CDR3 spans 16 residues. V gave up 4 bases and J gave up 1 base, with 14 bases separating them. The CDR3 sequence is CASSSSVNPSNQPQHF. The CDR3 DNA reads as TGTGCCAGCAGTTCCTCGGTCAACCCGAGCAATCAGCCCCAGCATTTT.

Comments on this clonotype: A read error may be the cause here, since a much bigger clone is one base away. The chain links TRBV6-1 to TRBJ1-2; no clear D gene. This CDR3 comprises 13 residues. The germline V and J ends were trimmed by 5 bases and 8 bases, with 15 bases remaining between them. Germline V lookup: CDR1 MNHNS, CDR2 SASEGT. The CDR3: CASSRTEAGGYTF. The CDR3 region has the DNA TGTGCCAGCAGTCGGACGGAGGCGGGAGGCTACACCTTC.

The J gene is TRBJ1-1, the V gene TRBV12-3 or TRBV12-4; TRBD1 agrees at 9 bases. This CDR3 comprises 14 residues. Germline trimming cut 6 bases from V and 4 bases from J; bases unmatched to any gene: 6. This chain's CDR3 is CASRPTGGGTEAFF. The DNA of the CDR3 is TGTGCCAGCAGACCCACAGGGGGCGGCACTGAAGCTTTCTTT.

This clonotype occurred many times. V and J are TRBV2 and TRBJ1-1, with D perhaps TRBD1 (6 bases). Germline V gene data show CDR1 as SNHLY and CDR2 as FYNNEI. The CDR3 has 14 residues. Trimming pared 3 bases from V and 4 bases from J, leaving 12 bases between. CDR3 loop: CASSDSRGGTEAFF. CDR3 coding DNA: TGTGCCAGCAGTGATTCGAGAGGGGGCACTGAAGCTTTCTTT.

This clonotype occurred once. The chain combines TRBV29-1 with TRBJ1-2, with TRBD1 identical over 8 bases. V was pared by 5 bases and J by 1 base, with 6 bases of the junction left unmatched. The CDR3 has 14 amino acids. Germline V gene sequence: CDR1 SQVTM, CDR2 ANQGSEA. This CDR3 reads CSVSRTGLNYGYTF. The DNA for the CDR3 is TGCAGCGTTAGTAGGACAGGGCTTAACTATGGCTACACCTTC.

This clonotype occurred many times. V usage is TRBV2 and J usage is TRBJ2-7; 11 positions match TRBD1. The V gene's germline CDR1 is SNHLY and CDR2 FYNNEI. V lost 4 bases and J lost 4; bases outside the gene matches: 3. The CDR3 runs to 14 residues. Here the CDR3 DNA reads TGTGCCAGCAGTGTGGACAGGGGGCGTTACGAGCAGTACTTC. It specifies CASSVDRGRYEQYF.

This clonotype was observed a few times. The chain links TRBV6-7 to TRBJ1-2; the D is unclear. TRBV6-7 is marked as an open reading frame, function uncertain. V shed 2 bases and J shed 0 bases, with 7 bases lying between them. This CDR3 has 14 amino acids. The CDR3 spells CASSYRDSNYGYTF. The CDR3 DNA follows: TGTGCCAGCAGTTACCGCGATTCTAACTATGGCTACACCTTC.

This clonotype has a single count. This chain uses TRBV10-1 with TRBJ2-4; 8 bases agree with TRBD2. This CDR3 region has 15 residues. Germline V gene data show CDR1 as WNHNN and CDR2 as SYGVQD (reference sequence). V lost 0 bases and J lost 3; bases outside the gene matches: 1. The CDR3 DNA follows: TGCGCCAGCAGTGAGTCGGCGGGGGGCAAAAACATTCAGTACTTC. This sequence encodes CASSESAGGKNIQYF.

The J gene is TRBJ2-1, the V gene TRBV12-3 or TRBV12-4; D gene unclear. There are 16 residues in the CDR3. Trimming stripped 6 bases from V and 3 bases from J, with 18 bases between. The CDR3: CASSRSRRGRYNEQFF. CDR3 nucleotides: TGTGCCAGCAGCCGATCGCGCCGAGGTCGCTACAATGAGCAGTTCTTC.

The gene calls are TRBV5-4 and TRBJ2-2; 10 bases map to TRBD2. The CDR3 has 14 residues. V gave up 5 bases and J gave up 7 bases; unmatched junction bases: 5. Germline assignment: CDR1 SGHNT and CDR2 YYREEE (reference sequence). CDR3 nucleotides: TGTGCCAGCAGTCTAGCGGGAGAGGGCGGGGAGCTGTTTTTT. Protein sequence: CASSLAGEGGELFF.

This clonotype has just a few counts. The chain recombines TRBV29-1 with TRBJ1-1, with 8 nucleotides matching TRBD1. Germline CDR1 SQVTM, CDR2 ANQGSEA. CDR3 length: 13 amino acids. J was trimmed by 5 bases and V by 1 base; bases with no gene match: 3. CDR3 sequence (DNA): TGCAGCGTTGAAGGGACAGGGATAACTGAAGCTTTCTTT. Translated: CSVEGTGITEAFF.

This chain connects TRBV9 to TRBJ2-5; D may match TRBD1 or TRBD2 (5 bases each). V lost 0 bases and J lost 0, with 6 bases in between. The CDR3 spans 14 residues. CDR1 and CDR2 (germline): SGDLS, YYNGEE. In nucleotides, the CDR3 is TGTGCCAGCAGCGTAGTGGGGGACCAAGAGACCCAGTACTTC. This codes for CASSVVGDQETQYF. Variable domain in full (rest from reference TRBV9 and TRBJ2-5): DSGVTQTPKHLITATGQRVTLRCSPRSGDLSVYWYQQSLDQGLQFLIQYYNGEERAKGNILERFSAQQFPDLHSELNLSSLELGDSALYFCASSVVGDQETQYFGPGTRLLVL.

This clonotype was detected only a few times. The chain has TRBV20-1 and TRBJ1-5; tentative D call: TRBD1 (5 bases). Between the trimmed V and J ends, which lost 5 bases and 7 bases, there was a span of 15 bases. Per the germline V gene, CDR1 is DFQATT and CDR2 is SNEGSKA (reference sequence). This CDR3 has 13 amino acids. In DNA, the CDR3 is TGCAGTGCTGCCAGGGAGGTAGAACAGCCCCAGCATTTT. It is translated as CSAAREVEQPQHF.

The chain carries TRBV29-1 and TRBJ1-2, with TRBD1 matching over 7 bases. V was pared by 7 bases and J by 4 bases, with 9 bases of the junction left unmatched. CDR1 is SQVTM and CDR2 is ANQGSEA in the germline V gene. This CDR3 is built from 13 residues. The CDR3: CSAALSGGYGYTF. In nucleotides, the CDR3 is TGCAGCGCCGCCCTCTCAGGGGGCTATGGCTACACCTTC.

The rearrangement joins TRBV2 to TRBJ2-2; TRBD1 agrees at 9 bases. This CDR3 is built from 15 residues. Germline values: CDR1 SNHLY, CDR2 FYNNEI. The V and J ends lost 7 bases and 7 bases, in that order; junction bases with no gene match: 10. CDR3 sequence reads: CASNRDREGRGELFF. CDR3 sequence (DNA): TGTGCCAGCAATCGGGACAGGGAGGGTCGCGGGGAGCTGTTTTTT.

The rearrangement uses TRBV20-1 and TRBJ2-2, with a tentative D call TRBD2 (5 bases). Germline CDR1 is DFQATT and CDR2 is SNEGSKA (reference sequence). The V and J ends lost 3 bases and 6 bases respectively, with 20 bases between them. The CDR3 runs 16 residues. CDR3 region: CSASPPTSLSAGELFF. The CDR3 coding sequence is TGCAGTGCTAGCCCCCCAACTAGTCTTTCAGCCGGGGAGCTGTTTTTT.

The V gene is TRBV11-2, the J gene TRBJ2-3; 10 nucleotides line up with TRBD2. The CDR3 runs 15 residues. V was pared by 5 bases and J by 2 bases, with 4 bases of the junction left unmatched. Germline V lookup: CDR1 SGHAT, CDR2 FQNNGV. CDR3: CASSKLAGNTDTQYF. The CDR3 nucleotides are TGTGCCAGCAGCAAACTAGCGGGAAACACAGATACGCAGTATTTT.

The J gene is TRBJ2-7, the V gene TRBV6-2 or TRBV6-3, with unresolved D. This CDR3 is built from 15 residues. Per the germline V gene, CDR1 is MNHEY and CDR2 is SVGEGT. The V end was cut by 4 bases, the J end by 0 bases, with 13 bases between. CDR3 in DNA: TGTGCCAGCAGTTCGTCGTGGGTCAGCTCCTACGAGCAGTACTTC. Residues: CASSSSWVSSYEQYF.

The J gene is TRBJ1-1, the V gene TRBV6-2 or TRBV6-3; D uncertain. V was cut by 5 bases and J by 11 bases, with 12 bases left in between. CDR3 size: 11 residues. From germline, CDR1 is MNHEY and CDR2 SVGEGT. The CDR3 nucleotides are TGTGCCAGCAGTGAATTGGTCGACGCTTTCTTT. This translates into CASSELVDAFF.